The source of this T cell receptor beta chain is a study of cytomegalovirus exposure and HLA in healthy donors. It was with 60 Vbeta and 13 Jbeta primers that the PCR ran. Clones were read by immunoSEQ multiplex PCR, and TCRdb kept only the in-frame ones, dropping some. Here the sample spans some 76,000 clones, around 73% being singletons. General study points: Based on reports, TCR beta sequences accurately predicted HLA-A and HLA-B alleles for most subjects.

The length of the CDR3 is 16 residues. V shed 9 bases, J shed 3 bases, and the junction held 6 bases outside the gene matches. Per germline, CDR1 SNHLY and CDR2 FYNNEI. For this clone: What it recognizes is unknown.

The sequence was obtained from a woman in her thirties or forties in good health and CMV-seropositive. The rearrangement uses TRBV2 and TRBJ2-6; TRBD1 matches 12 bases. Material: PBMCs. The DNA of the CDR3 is TGTGCCAGAGGGACAGGGGGCGGTAATGGGGCCAACGTCCTGACTTTC. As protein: CARGTGGGNGANVLTF. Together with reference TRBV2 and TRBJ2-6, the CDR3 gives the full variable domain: EPEVTQTPSHQVTQMGQEVILRCVPISNHLYFYWYRQILGQKVEFLVSFYNNEISEKSEIFDDQFSVERPDGSNFTLKIRSTKLEDSAMYFCARGTGGGNGANVLTFGAGSRLTVL.